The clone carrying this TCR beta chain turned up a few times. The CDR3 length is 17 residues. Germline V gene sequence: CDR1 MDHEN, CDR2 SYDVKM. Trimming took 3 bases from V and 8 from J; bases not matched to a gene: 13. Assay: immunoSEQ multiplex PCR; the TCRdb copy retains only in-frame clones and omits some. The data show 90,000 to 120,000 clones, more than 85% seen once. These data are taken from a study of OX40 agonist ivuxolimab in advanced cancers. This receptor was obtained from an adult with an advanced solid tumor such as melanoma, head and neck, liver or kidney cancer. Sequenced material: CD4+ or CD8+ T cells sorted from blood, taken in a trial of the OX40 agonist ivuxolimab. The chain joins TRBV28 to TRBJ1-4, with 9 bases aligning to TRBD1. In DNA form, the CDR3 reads TGTGCCAGCAGTTTTTCTCCCCCGGGACAGGGTGGGGAAAAACTGTTTTTT. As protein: CASSFSPPGQGGEKLFF.